This T cell receptor beta chain appears in the sequencing data of a study of T cell responses to AZD1222 COVID-19 vaccine. CDR1 is GTSNPN and CDR2 is SVGIG in the germline V gene (reference sequence). This CDR3 spans 8 amino acids. TCRdb keeps only in-frame clones here, not all; method: immunoSEQ multiplex PCR. The sample consists of 120,000 to 150,000 clones, roughly 91% of them appearing once. The specimen comprised peripheral blood, sampled on day 0 of AZD1222 vaccination. This clonotype was sampled from an adult in good health. This chain joins TRBV30 and TRBJ1-6; D ambiguous. CDR3 sequence: CGRPPLHF. CDR3 DNA: TGTGGTCGCCCACCCCTCCACTTT.